This T cell receptor (beta chain) originates from a study of T-cell memory formation after mild COVID-19. Study results and caveats: The second-wave clones peaking on day 37 were not confirmed as SARS-CoV-2-specific. Mainly CM and EM harbored the contracting CD4+ clones; mainly EMRA harbored the CD8+ ones. Pre-infection memory held some responding clones, suggesting pre-existing cross-reactive T cells responded.

This clonotype was detected only a few times. Its antigen is unknown. Via MiXCR, TCRdb re-called the 5' RACE reads, giving one row per CDR3 protein. This table holds a few hundred thousand distinct CDR3 sequences, more than 8% found once. Germline CDR1 reads DFQATT; CDR2 reads SNEGSKA (reference sequence). CDR3 length: 13 residues. V was shortened by 3 bases and J by 0 bases, with 9 bases between the two germline ends. The sequence came from a man aged 18 to 30 who had mild COVID-19 (a few samples of this study predate the infection). Cell type and time point are not known. Sequencing was carried out using PBMCs or a T cell subset sorted from them (not recorded which). V is TRBV20-1 and J is TRBJ2-7, with D tentatively TRBD2 (5 bases). CDR3 sequence reads: CSARDSNSYEQYF. CDR3 nucleotide sequence: TGCAGTGCTAGGGACTCCAACTCCTACGAGCAGTACTTC.